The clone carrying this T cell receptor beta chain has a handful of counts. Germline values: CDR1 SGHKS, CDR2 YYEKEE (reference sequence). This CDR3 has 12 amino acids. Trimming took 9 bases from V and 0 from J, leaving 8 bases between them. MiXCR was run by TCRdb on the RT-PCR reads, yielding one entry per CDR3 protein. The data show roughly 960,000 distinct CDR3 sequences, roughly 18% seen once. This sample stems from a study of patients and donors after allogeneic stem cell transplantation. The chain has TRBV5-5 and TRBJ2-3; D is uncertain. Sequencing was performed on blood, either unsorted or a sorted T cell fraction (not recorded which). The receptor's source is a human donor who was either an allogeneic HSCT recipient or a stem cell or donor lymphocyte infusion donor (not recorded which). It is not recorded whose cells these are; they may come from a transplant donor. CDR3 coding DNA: TGTGCCACCCCGGTTAGCACAGATACGCAGTATTTT. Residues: CATPVSTDTQYF.